The source of this TCR beta chain is a study of CD8+ T cells in alopecia areata. Study-wide background: Grafts of skin from C3H/HeJ donors aged roughly 6-12 months with spontaneous alopecia went to female C3H/HeJ mice aged about 6-10 weeks.

The germline V gene has CDR1 LGHNA and CDR2 YNLKQL (reference sequence). Losses at the gene ends were 4 bases for V and 0 bases for J; bases not matched to a gene: 6. This CDR3 region has 16 residues. Pooled cutaneous lymph node cells were sorted using CD4, CD8alpha, NKG2D, NKG2ACE and other markers. Study results and limitations: Normal skin's resident alphabeta T cells are also sequenced in scalp samples.

With regard to this clone: The antigen is undetermined. Gene and germline names: mouse. The read finishes 4 residues shy of the CDR3 end, and the germline J gene is used to complete it.

Extraction of RNA preceded its reverse transcription into cDNA, which served as the sequencing template. Measured with immunoSEQ multiplex PCR; TCRdb has only the in-frame clones, and not every one. Sampling found under 350,000 clones, none seen once. The source of this sequence is a C3H/HeJ mouse with alopecia areata. MHC haplotype: H2-k. The sequenced material came from CD4+ T cells sorted from a lymph node. The gene calls are TRBV5 and TRBJ1-1, with 9 bases lining up with TRBD1. The part of the CDR3 DNA that was read is TGTGCCAGCAGCCCACAGGGGGCGAGGGCAAACACA. Translation gives CASSPQGARANT. In full, the CDR3 reads CASSPQGARANTEVFF.